This T cell receptor beta chain was obtained from a study of cytomegalovirus exposure and HLA in healthy donors. General study points: Sequencing likely generated an artifact that appeared as a cluster of highly shared sequence variants. What a later analysis showed was that several of the most significant clusters appeared linked to common viral pathogens. Accurate prediction of HLA-A and HLA-B alleles (for most subjects) was reportedly achieved from TCR beta sequences.

Per the germline V gene, CDR1 is GTSNPN and CDR2 is SVGIG (reference sequence). V shed 4 bases, J shed 3 bases, and the junction held 6 bases outside the gene matches. The CDR3 covers 15 residues. Primers included in the PCR were 60 Vbeta and 13 Jbeta primers. Data came from immunoSEQ multiplex PCR; TCRdb stores just in-frame clones and leaves some out. The sample has about 98,000 clones, less than 85% seen once. A word on this clone: Its cognate antigen is unknown.

The sequence came from a male donor in good health and CMV-seronegative. This sequence joins TRBV30 and TRBJ2-3; 11 nucleotides align to TRBD1. Sequenced: PBMCs. CDR3 sequence reads: CAWTTRDRGTDTQYF. The CDR3, as DNA: TGTGCCTGGACCACCAGGGACAGGGGGACAGATACGCAGTATTTT.